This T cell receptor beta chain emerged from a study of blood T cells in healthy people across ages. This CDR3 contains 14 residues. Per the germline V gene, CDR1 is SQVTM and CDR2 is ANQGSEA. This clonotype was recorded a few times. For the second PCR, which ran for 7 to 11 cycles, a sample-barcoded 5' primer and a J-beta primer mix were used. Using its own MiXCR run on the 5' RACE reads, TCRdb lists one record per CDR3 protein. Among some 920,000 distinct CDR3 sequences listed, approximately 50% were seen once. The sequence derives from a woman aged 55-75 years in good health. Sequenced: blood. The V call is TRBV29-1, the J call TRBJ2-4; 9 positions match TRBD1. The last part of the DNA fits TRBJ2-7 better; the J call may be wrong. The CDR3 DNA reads TGCAGCGTGGCTACGGGACAGGGTACGGGCGAGCAGTACTTC. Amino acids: CSVATGQGTGEQYF.